This T cell receptor (beta chain) was sequenced in a study of radiation and T cells in renal cell carcinoma. Study findings and constraints: In blood, top tumor clones expanded by 2 weeks, shrinking by 4. Without pretreatment biopsies, baseline tumor clonotype presence was undetermined.

The CDR3 contains 16 residues. Germline V gene data show CDR1 as SGHAT and CDR2 as FQNNGV. Trimming took 2 bases from V and 6 from J; bases not matched to a gene: 11. Concerning this clone: Its antigen is still unknown.

Only in-frame clones appear in the TCRdb table, and some are missing; sequencing was by immunoSEQ multiplex PCR. The sample has 25,000 to 30,000 clones; over 75% are singletons. Stated time point: blood 2 weeks post-SBRT. The treatment was: 15 Gy SBRT to primary tumor, nephrectomy 4 weeks later. Serial blood draws occurred at baseline and 2 and 4 weeks post-SBRT. The receptor was isolated from a man in his 60s with renal cell carcinoma. Here the sequenced sample was blood, taken from a patient whose treatment included radiotherapy and nephrectomy. J is TRBJ2-3 and V is TRBV11-2; 7 nucleotides line up with TRBD2. The CDR3: CASSLQRDPPRDTQYF. CDR3 DNA: TGTGCCAGCAGCTTACAGCGGGATCCCCCCAGGGATACGCAGTATTTT.